The 20 T cell receptor beta chains below all came from one sample that was sequenced in a study of blood T cell repertoires in COVID-19. TCRdb keeps only in-frame clones here, not all; method: immunoSEQ multiplex PCR. The sample yields 40,000 to 65,000 clones, 65% to 85% seen once. Material: peripheral blood. These TCRs come from a human donor with active or convalescent COVID-19. The donor label of this sample is uncertain.

There are a few counts of this clone. CDR3 sequence reads: CARARSTGHHQPQHF. The CDR3 region has the DNA TGTGCCAGGGCTAGATCAACAGGGCACCATCAGCCCCAGCATTTT. This chain connects TRBV19 to TRBJ1-5; D is perhaps TRBD1 (6 bases). The ends were cut back, 9 bases at V and 5 bases at J, with 20 bases in the middle. Germline-derived CDR1 and CDR2 are LNHDA and SQIVND (reference sequence). This CDR3 is 15 amino acids long.

This chain uses TRBV3-1 (or the pseudogene TRBV3-2) with TRBJ2-3; 8 nucleotides agree with TRBD1. CDR3 size: 13 residues. Germline lookup yields CDR1 LGHDT and CDR2 YNNKEL (reference sequence). The J segment lost 9 bases and the V segment lost 5 bases, leaving 7 bases of the junction unmatched. In DNA, the CDR3 is TGTGCCAGCAGCACCCGGACAGGGCCAACGCAGTATTTT. It encodes CASSTRTGPTQYF.

The CDR3 coding sequence is TGTGCCAGCAGTCGGGAGGGCCTTAATGAGCAGTTCTTC. Residues: CASSREGLNEQFF. This chain joins TRBV6-4 and TRBJ2-1; TRBD2 matches 8 bases. CDR3 length equals 13 residues. Germline loops: CDR1 MRHNA, CDR2 SNTAGT. The J segment lost 7 bases and the V segment lost 5 bases, leaving 4 bases of the junction unmatched.

The J gene is TRBJ1-3, the V gene TRBV7-2; 8 nucleotides align to TRBD1. This CDR3 is built from 16 residues. Trimming took 5 bases from V and 0 from J; bases not matched to a gene: 6. Germline-derived CDR1 and CDR2 are SGHTA and FQGNSA. The CDR3 here is CASSPDTGGSGNTIYF. CDR3 coding DNA: TGTGCCAGCAGCCCCGACACAGGGGGCTCTGGAAACACCATATATTTT.

The chain couples TRBV10-3 to TRBJ2-7, with D perhaps matching TRBD2 (6 bases). Germline-derived CDR1 and CDR2 are ENHRY and SYGVKD. The CDR3 is 15 amino acids. V was pared by 9 bases and J by 0 bases, with 18 bases between. The CDR3 loop is CAIGMDSGFSYEQYF. The CDR3 region has the DNA TGTGCCATTGGCATGGATAGCGGATTCTCCTACGAGCAGTACTTC.

This chain joins TRBV23-1 and TRBJ1-1; D is undetermined. TRBV23-1 is an open reading frame, and its role is uncertain. The V and J ends lost 3 bases and 2 bases respectively, with 10 bases between them. CDR3 length: 14 amino acids. Here the CDR3 DNA reads TGCGCCAGCAGTCACGGAGAGGGAAACACTGAAGCTTTCTTT. Translated, it gives CASSHGEGNTEAFF.

The chain is built from TRBV7-9 and TRBJ1-1; weak D call: TRBD1 (5 bases). The germline V gene has CDR1 SEHNR and CDR2 FQNEAQ (reference sequence). The V gene lost 5 bases and the J gene lost 9 bases, with 25 bases spanning the gap. This CDR3 is built from 16 residues. Here the CDR3 reads CASSPKGTWTPIKAFF. The CDR3 nucleotides read TGTGCCAGCAGCCCAAAGGGTACGTGGACACCTATTAAAGCTTTCTTT.

The sample holds one count of this clone. V is TRBV30 and J is TRBJ2-3, with 7 bases identical to TRBD2. The CDR3 covers 13 residues. V shed 3 bases, J shed 6 bases, and the junction held 6 bases outside the gene matches. Germline lookup yields CDR1 GTSNPN and CDR2 SVGIG (reference sequence). Written as DNA, the CDR3 is TGTGCCTGGAGCATTGGACTAGGCGATACGCAGTATTTT. Translating gives CAWSIGLGDTQYF. Together with reference TRBV30 and TRBJ2-3, the CDR3 gives the full variable domain: SQTIHQWPATLVQPVGSPLSLECTVEGTSNPNLYWYRQAAGRGLQLLFYSVGIGQISSEVPQNLSASRPQDRQFILSSKKLLLSDSGFYLCAWSIGLGDTQYFGPGTRLTVL.

The chain is built from TRBV19 and TRBJ2-6, with TRBD1 matching 9 bases. This CDR3 comprises 18 residues. Trimming took 7 bases from V and 3 from J; bases not matched to a gene: 13. Germline lookup yields CDR1 LNHDA and CDR2 SQIVND (reference sequence). CDR3 DNA: TGTGCCAGTACTCCTCCATGGGGACAGGGCAGTGGGGCCAACGTCCTGACTTTC. Translating gives CASTPPWGQGSGANVLTF.

This clone was seen just once. In DNA form, the CDR3 reads TGTGCCAGCAGCGTAGGACAGGAGGGAAACACCATATATTTT. Its protein is CASSVGQEGNTIYF. V and J are TRBV9 and TRBJ1-3; possibly TRBD1 for D (6 bases). CDR3 length: 14 residues. Germline V gene data show CDR1 as SGDLS and CDR2 as YYNGEE. Between the trimmed V and J ends, which lost 0 bases and 4 bases, there was a span of 8 bases.

The chain combines TRBV11-2 with TRBJ2-7; 8 bases match TRBD2. The CDR3 covers 14 residues. J was trimmed by 6 bases and V by 2 bases; bases with no gene match: 6. Germline CDR1 is SGHAT and CDR2 is FQNNGV. The CDR3 bases are TGTGCCAGCAGCTTACGAGCGGGAGAAGGCGAGCAGTACTTC. This encodes CASSLRAGEGEQYF.

The chain links TRBV28 to TRBJ2-1; the D is unclear. CDR1 and CDR2 (germline): MDHEN, SYDVKM. Trimming stripped 6 bases from V and 7 bases from J, with 7 bases between. The CDR3 is 11 amino acids. DNA for the CDR3: TGTGCCAGCAGACTATTGAATGAGCAGTTCTTC. Its translation: CASRLLNEQFF.

The V call is TRBV18, the J call TRBJ2-5, with D hard to call. The CDR3 loop spans 13 amino acids. V was trimmed by 3 bases and J by 2 bases, leaving 7 bases between them. Per the germline V gene, CDR1 is KGHSH and CDR2 is LQKENI. The CDR3 nucleotides are TGTGCCAGCTCACCGCGCAAACAAGAGACCCAGTACTTC. This encodes CASSPRKQETQYF.

The chain joins TRBV9 to TRBJ1-3, with 7 bases lining up with TRBD1. There are 16 residues in the CDR3. Germline V gene sequence: CDR1 SGDLS, CDR2 YYNGEE. The J segment lost 0 bases and the V segment lost 4 bases, leaving 7 bases of the junction unmatched. The CDR3 loop reads CASSPWDSNSGNTIYF. CDR3 DNA sequence: TGTGCCAGCAGCCCTTGGGACAGTAACTCTGGAAACACCATATATTTT.

CDR3 in DNA: TGTGCCAGCCTAAATCGGGGGGGAGGGTTGAACACTGAAGCTTTCTTT. Its translation is CASLNRGGGLNTEAFF. The chain uses TRBV2 and TRBJ1-1, with D perhaps TRBD1 (5 bases). The germline V and J ends were trimmed by 8 bases and 0 bases, with 19 bases remaining between them. The CDR3 has 16 residues. Germline-derived CDR1 and CDR2 are SNHLY and FYNNEI.

The rearrangement links TRBV6-5 to TRBJ2-7; D call uncertain. Between the trimmed V and J ends, which lost 5 bases and 0 bases, there was a span of 14 bases. Germline lookup yields CDR1 MNHEY and CDR2 SVGAGI. The CDR3 runs to 15 residues. The CDR3 region is CASSREVRSSYEQYF. CDR3 DNA sequence: TGTGCCAGCAGTAGAGAGGTGAGGAGCTCCTACGAGCAGTACTTC.

The chain joins TRBV12-3 or TRBV12-4 to TRBJ2-5; 7 positions match TRBD1. V shed 2 bases and J 4 bases; nucleotides not matched to a gene: 1. CDR3 length: 13 amino acids. The CDR3, as DNA: TGTGCCAGCAGTTTAAACAGGGGAGAGACCCAGTACTTC. The encoded protein is CASSLNRGETQYF.

This clone came up a few times. The chain uses TRBV28 and TRBJ2-5; TRBD1 matches 9 bases. V was clipped by 6 bases and J by 4 bases; unmatched bases: 9. Germline V gene sequence: CDR1 MDHEN, CDR2 SYDVKM. The CDR3 runs 15 residues. CDR3 sequence reads: CASSQRQGGIETQYF. CDR3 DNA sequence: TGTGCCAGCAGCCAACGACAGGGGGGGATAGAGACCCAGTACTTC.

The chain couples TRBV28 to TRBJ2-7, with D perhaps TRBD1 (6 bases). This CDR3 contains 13 residues. The V end lost 6 bases, the J end lost 1 base, and 10 bases lay between the germline ends. In germline, CDR1 is MDHEN, CDR2 SYDVKM. CDR3 bases: TGTGCCAGCAGCCCCGGACAGTCCTACGAGCAGTACTTC. Its translation is CASSPGQSYEQYF.

The chain recombines TRBV5-1 with TRBJ2-1, with TRBD2 as a possible D gene (6 bases). V lost 3 bases to trimming and J lost 4 bases, with 17 bases between them. The length of the CDR3 is 16 residues. Germline V gives CDR1 SGHRS, CDR2 YFSETQ. This CDR3 reads CASSWGEGTGYNEQFF. The CDR3 coding sequence is TGCGCCAGCAGCTGGGGGGAAGGGACTGGTTACAATGAGCAGTTCTTC. The full variable domain, completed using reference TRBV5-1 and TRBJ2-1, is KAGVTQTPRYLIKTRGQQVTLSCSPISGHRSVSWYQQTPGQGLQFLFEYFSETQRNKGNFPGRFSGRQFSNSRSEMNVSTLELGDSALYLCASSWGEGTGYNEQFFGPGTRLTVL.